This T cell receptor (beta chain) is drawn from a study of blood T cell repertoires in COVID-19 (dated by TCRdb to 2019 to 2021). With respect to the entire study: The collaborator samples originated in the United States, Italy and Spain and spanned the acute and convalescent phases of COVID-19. The samples were drawn from the first 160 participants of the ongoing ImmuneRACE study and from 1,254 subjects provided by 6 global collaborators. The prospective study material was composed of cDNA or gDNA derived from T cells, B-cell-depleted T cells, or PBMCs. The sample metadata nearly always contained a de-identified subject ID, COVID-19 status, age in years and sex. The dataset comprised deeply sampled blood TCRbeta repertoires from subjects exposed to, actively infected with, or recovered from COVID-19. HLA class I and class II types, where available, came from metadata supplied by the sample provider rather than from assay-based typing. The repertoires were made available in a free public database intended to serve as a resource for research on the immune response to SARS-CoV-2. What the study reported, not specific to this receptor: The amount of clinical and demographic metadata varied by source and participant and was provided uncurated.

The immunoSEQ Assay, a bias-controlled multiplex PCR, was used to amplify TCRbeta CDR3 regions from genomic DNA. The paper's processing steps were these. The number of nucleated cells in each sample was estimated from the amplification of reference gene primers within the assay. To quantify the absolute abundance of each unique TCRbeta CDR3 rearrangement, sequence reads were collapsed and filtered. For each sample, productive Simpson clonality was calculated as the square root of Simpson's diversity index across productive rearrangements. The clones in this table, taken by TCRdb from immuneACCESS, are in-frame only. Not every clone is retained; where verified, under half of the shortfall comes from an unresolved V gene, and the cause of the rest is unknown. The DNA was the basis for D and trimming; V, J and clone size are from that table. The sample table holds 200,000 to 300,000 clones, of which roughly 81% were seen once. The ten largest clonotypes hold 6% to 8% of the sample.

One collaborating source in Seattle enrolled patients while the patients were actively infected and followed the patients over time throughout the course of disease. Each collaborating institution followed its own protocols to collect whole blood in K2EDTA tubes. For TCRbeta analysis, collaborator samples were shipped as frozen whole blood, as isolated PBMCs, or as DNA extracted from either sample type. This clone was detected a few times. Its target antigen remains unknown. Nothing much larger sits one base from this clone, and base qualities are not available. CDR1 and CDR2, per the germline V gene (reference sequence), are LGHDT and YNNKEL. Spanning cysteine to phenylalanine, the CDR3 consists of 15 amino acids. Only the CDR3 part of the read is kept: 45 bases, read in frame from the first base. For this chain, trimming is 1 base at the V end and 5 bases at the J end, and the number of junction bases without a gene match is 5.

The sample was peripheral blood. The TCR originated in a woman of 80 years or more with COVID-19, enrolled during active disease. The V gene is TRBV3-1 (or the pseudogene TRBV3-2) and the J gene is TRBJ1-1; 9 middle bases align to TRBD1. The CDR3 loop reads CASSQGGQGYTEAFF. The DNA sequence follows: TGTGCCAGCAGCCAAGGGGGACAGGGCTATACTGAAGCTTTCTTT.